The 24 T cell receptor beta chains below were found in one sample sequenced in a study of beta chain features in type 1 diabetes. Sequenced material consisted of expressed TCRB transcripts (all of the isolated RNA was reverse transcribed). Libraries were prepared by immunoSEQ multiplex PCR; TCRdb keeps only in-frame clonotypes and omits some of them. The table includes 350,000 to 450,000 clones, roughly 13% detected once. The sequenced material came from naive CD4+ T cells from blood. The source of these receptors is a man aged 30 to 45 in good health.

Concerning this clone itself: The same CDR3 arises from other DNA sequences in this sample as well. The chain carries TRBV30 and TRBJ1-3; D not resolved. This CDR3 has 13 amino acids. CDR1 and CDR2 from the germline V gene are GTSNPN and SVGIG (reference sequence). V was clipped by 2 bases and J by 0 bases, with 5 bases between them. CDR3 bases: TGTGCCTGGAGTATGAGCTCTGGAAACACCATATATTTT. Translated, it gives CAWSMSSGNTIYF.

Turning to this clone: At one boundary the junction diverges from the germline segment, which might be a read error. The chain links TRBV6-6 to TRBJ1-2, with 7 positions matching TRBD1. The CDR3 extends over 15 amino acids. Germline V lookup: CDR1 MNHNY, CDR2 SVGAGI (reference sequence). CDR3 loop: CASGYMDRTNYGYTF. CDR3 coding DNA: TGTGCCAGCGGTTACATGGACAGGACGAACTATGGCTACACCTTC.

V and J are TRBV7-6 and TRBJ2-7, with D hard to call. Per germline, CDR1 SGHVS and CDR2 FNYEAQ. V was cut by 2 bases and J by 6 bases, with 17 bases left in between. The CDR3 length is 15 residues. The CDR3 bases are TGTGCCAGCAGCTTAAATTTGGCAGGCCTCAGCGAGCAGTACTTC. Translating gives CASSLNLAGLSEQYF.

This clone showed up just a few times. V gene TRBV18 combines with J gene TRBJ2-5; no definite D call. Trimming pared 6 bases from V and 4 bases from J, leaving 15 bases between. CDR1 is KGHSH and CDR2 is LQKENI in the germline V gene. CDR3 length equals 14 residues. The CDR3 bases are TGTGCCAGCTCGCGTCCGCCGGAAGGAGAGACCCAGTACTTC. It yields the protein CASSRPPEGETQYF.

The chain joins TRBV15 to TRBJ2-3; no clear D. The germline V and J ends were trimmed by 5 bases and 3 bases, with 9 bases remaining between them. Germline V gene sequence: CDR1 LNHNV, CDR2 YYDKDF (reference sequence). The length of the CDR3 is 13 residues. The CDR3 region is CATSRAATDTQYF. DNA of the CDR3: TGTGCCACCAGCCGGGCAGCAACAGATACGCAGTATTTT.

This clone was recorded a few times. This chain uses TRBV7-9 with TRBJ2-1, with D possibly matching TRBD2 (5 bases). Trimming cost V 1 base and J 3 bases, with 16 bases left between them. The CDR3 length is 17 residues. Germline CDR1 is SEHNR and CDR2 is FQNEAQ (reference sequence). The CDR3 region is CASSLGVEVTIYNEQFF. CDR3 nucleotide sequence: TGTGCCAGCAGCTTAGGTGTGGAGGTGACGATCTACAATGAGCAGTTCTTC.

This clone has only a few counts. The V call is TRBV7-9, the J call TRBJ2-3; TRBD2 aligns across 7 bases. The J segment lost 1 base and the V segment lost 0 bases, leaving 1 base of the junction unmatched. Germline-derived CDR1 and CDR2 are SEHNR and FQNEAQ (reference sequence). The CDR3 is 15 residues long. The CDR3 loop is CASSLAGRGTDTQYF. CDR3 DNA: TGTGCCAGCAGCTTAGCTGGGAGGGGCACAGATACGCAGTATTTT.

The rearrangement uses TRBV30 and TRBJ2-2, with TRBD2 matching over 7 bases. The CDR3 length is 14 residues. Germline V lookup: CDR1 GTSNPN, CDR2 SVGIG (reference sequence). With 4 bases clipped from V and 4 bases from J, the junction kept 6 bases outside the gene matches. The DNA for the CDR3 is TGTGCCTGGAACGCGGGGGACCCCACCGGGGAGCTGTTTTTT. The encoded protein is CAWNAGDPTGELFF.

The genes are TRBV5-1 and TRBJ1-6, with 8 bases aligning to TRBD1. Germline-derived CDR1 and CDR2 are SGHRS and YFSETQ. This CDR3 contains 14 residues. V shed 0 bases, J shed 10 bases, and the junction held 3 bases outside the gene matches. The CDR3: CASSLATGESPLHF. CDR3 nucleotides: TGCGCCAGCAGCTTGGCGACAGGGGAATCACCCCTCCACTTT.

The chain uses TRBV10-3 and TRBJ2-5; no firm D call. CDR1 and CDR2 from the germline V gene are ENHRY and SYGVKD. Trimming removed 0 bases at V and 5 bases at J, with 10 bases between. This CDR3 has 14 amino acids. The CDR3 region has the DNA TGTGCCATCAGTGAGTCGGTCGCCGGGGAGACCCAGTACTTC. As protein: CAISESVAGETQYF.

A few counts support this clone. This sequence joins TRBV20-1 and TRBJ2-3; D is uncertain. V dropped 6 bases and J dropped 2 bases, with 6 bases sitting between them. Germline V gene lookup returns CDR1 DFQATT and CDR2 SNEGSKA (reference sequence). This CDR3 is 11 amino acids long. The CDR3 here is CSAIITDTQYF. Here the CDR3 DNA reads TGCAGTGCGATAATCACAGATACGCAGTATTTT.

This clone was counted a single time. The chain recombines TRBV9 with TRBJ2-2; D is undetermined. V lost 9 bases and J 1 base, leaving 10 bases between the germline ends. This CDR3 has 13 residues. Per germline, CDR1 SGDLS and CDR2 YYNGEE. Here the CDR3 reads CATLRENTGELFF. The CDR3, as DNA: TGTGCCACTCTAAGGGAGAACACCGGGGAGCTGTTTTTT.

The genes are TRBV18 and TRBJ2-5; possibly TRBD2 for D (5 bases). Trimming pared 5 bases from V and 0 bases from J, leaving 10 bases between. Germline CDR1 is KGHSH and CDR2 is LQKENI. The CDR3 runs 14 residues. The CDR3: CASSGRGNQETQYF. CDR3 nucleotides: TGTGCCAGCTCAGGGAGAGGGAACCAAGAGACCCAGTACTTC. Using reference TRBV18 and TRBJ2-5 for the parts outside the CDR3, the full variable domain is NAGVMQNPRHLVRRRGQEARLRCSPMKGHSHVYWYRQLPEEGLKFMVYLQKENIIDESGMPKERFSAEFPKEGPSILRIQQVVRGDSAAYFCASSGRGNQETQYFGPGTRLLVL.

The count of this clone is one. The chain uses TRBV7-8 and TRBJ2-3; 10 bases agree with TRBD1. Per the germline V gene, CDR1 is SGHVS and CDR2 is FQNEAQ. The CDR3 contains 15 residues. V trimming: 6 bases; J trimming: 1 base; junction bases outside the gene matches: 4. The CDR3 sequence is CASSRDRGGTDTQYF. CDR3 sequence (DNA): TGTGCCAGCAGTCGGGACAGGGGTGGCACAGATACGCAGTATTTT.

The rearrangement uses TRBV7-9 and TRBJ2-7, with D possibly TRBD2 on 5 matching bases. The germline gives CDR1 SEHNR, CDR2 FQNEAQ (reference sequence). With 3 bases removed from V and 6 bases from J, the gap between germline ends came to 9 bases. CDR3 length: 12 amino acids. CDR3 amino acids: CASSFGRGEQYF. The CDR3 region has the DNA TGTGCCAGCAGCTTTGGCCGGGGCGAGCAGTACTTC.

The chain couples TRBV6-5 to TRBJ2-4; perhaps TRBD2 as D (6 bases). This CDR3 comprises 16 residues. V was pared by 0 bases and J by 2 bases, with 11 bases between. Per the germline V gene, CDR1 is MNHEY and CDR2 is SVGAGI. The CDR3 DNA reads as TGTGCCAGCAGTTACTCGGGGGGTGGTTCCAAAAACATTCAGTACTTC. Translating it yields CASSYSGGGSKNIQYF.

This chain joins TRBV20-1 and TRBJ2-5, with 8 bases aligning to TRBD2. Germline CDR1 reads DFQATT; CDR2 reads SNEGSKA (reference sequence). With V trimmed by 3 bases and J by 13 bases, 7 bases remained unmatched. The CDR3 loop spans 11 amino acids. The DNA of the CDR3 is TGCAGTGCTAGCGGGGGGGCATCTCCGTACTTC. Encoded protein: CSASGGASPYF.

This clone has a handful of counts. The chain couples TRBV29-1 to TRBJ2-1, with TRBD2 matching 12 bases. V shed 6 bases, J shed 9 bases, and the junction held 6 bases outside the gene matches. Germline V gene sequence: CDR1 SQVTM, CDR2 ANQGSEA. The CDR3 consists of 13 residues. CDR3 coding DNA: TGCAGCGTAACTAGCGGGGGGCGTGGTGAGCAGTTCTTC. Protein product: CSVTSGGRGEQFF.

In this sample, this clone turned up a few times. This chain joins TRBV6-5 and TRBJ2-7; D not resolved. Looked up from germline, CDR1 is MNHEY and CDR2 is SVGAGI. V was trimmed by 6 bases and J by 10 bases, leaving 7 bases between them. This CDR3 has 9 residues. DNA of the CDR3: TGTGCCAGCAGGCGAGTTCAGTACGTC. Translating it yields CASRRVQYV.

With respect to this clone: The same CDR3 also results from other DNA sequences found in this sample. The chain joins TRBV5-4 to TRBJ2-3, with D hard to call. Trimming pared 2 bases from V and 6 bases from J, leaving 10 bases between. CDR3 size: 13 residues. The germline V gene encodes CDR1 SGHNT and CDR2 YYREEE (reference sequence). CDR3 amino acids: CASSLKGTDTQYF. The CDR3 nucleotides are TGTGCCAGCAGCTTAAAGGGTACGGATACGCAGTATTTT.

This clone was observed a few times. Written as DNA, the CDR3 is TGTGCCTCCTCCGGGAGAGGTGAGACCCAGTACTTC. As protein: CASSGRGETQYF. This chain links TRBV4-2 with TRBJ2-5; a weak D match, TRBD2 (6 bases). Germline values: CDR1 LGHNA, CDR2 YNFKEQ. The CDR3 covers 12 residues. V gave up 11 bases and J gave up 5 bases, with 15 bases separating them.

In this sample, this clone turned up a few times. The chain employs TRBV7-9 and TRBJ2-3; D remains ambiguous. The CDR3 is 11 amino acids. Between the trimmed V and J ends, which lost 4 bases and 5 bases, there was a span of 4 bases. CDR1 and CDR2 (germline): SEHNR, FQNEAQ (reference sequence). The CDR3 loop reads CASSYRDTQYF. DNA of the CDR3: TGTGCCAGCAGCTACAGAGATACGCAGTATTTT.

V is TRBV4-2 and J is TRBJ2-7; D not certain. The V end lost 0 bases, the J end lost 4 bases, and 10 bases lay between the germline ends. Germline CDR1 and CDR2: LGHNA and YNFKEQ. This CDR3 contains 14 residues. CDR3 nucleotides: TGTGCCAGCAGCCAAGATCGTGGGCATTACGAGCAGTACTTC. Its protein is CASSQDRGHYEQYF.

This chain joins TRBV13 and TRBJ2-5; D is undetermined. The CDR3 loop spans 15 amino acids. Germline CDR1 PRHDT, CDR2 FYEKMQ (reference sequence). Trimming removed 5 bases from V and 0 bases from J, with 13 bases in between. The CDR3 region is CASSANSEYQETQYF. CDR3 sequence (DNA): TGTGCCAGCAGCGCCAACAGCGAGTACCAAGAGACCCAGTACTTC.